Presented here are 19 T cell receptor beta chains from one specimen sequenced in a study of T cell changes during pregnancy in multiple sclerosis. Method: immunoSEQ multiplex PCR; TCRdb's copy keeps in-frame clones and lacks some. Found here are under 25,000 clones, 86% of them singletons; the top ten hold about 8%. The sample consisted of CD8+ T cells from peripheral blood mononuclear cells, taken in the first trimester of pregnancy. The receptors derive from a female donor in good health, enrolled as a control in a pregnancy study.

This clone appeared a few times. V gene TRBV19 combines with J gene TRBJ2-1, with D maybe TRBD2 (5 bases). Germline assignment: CDR1 LNHDA and CDR2 SQIVND (reference sequence). This CDR3 contains 14 residues. Between the trimmed V and J ends, which lost 7 bases and 2 bases, there was a span of 12 bases. This CDR3 is CASTQDGTYNEQFF. CDR3 nucleotide sequence: TGTGCCAGTACCCAGGACGGGACCTACAATGAGCAGTTCTTC.

The CDR3 sequence: CASSLAGLADEQFF. The CDR3 DNA is TGTGCCAGCAGCTTGGCCGGACTAGCAGATGAGCAGTTCTTC. The chain couples TRBV5-6 to TRBJ2-1, with 8 bases aligning to TRBD2. The CDR3 is made up of 14 amino acids. Germline loops: CDR1 SGHDT, CDR2 YYEEEE. Trimming cost V 0 bases and J 8 bases; bases outside gene matches: 4.

The chain employs TRBV6-5 and TRBJ2-2; the D gene is possibly TRBD2 (6 bases). CDR1 and CDR2 (germline): MNHEY, SVGAGI. Trimming left V 3 bases short and J 6 bases short, with 8 bases between. The CDR3 loop spans 13 amino acids. CDR3 in DNA: TGTGCCAGCAGTTATGGGGAGGCCGGGGAGCTGTTTTTT. It is translated as CASSYGEAGELFF.

The chain links TRBV6-6 to TRBJ2-7, with a weak D call TRBD1 (6 bases). CDR3 length: 13 amino acids. The V end lost 1 base, the J end lost 5 bases, and 9 bases lay between the germline ends. Germline CDR1 reads MNHNY; CDR2 reads SVGAGI (reference sequence). The CDR3 DNA reads as TGTGCCAGCAGTTACTTCAGGGGAAACGAGCAGTACTTC. The encoded protein is CASSYFRGNEQYF.

The chain combines TRBV14 with TRBJ2-7; D uncertain. The CDR3 consists of 13 residues. The germline gives CDR1 SGHDN, CDR2 FVKESK. Trimming stripped 4 bases from V and 0 bases from J, with 7 bases between. This CDR3 reads CASSPPGSYEQYF. The CDR3 region has the DNA TGTGCCAGCAGCCCCCCGGGCTCCTACGAGCAGTACTTC. The whole variable domain, remainder taken from reference TRBV14 and TRBJ2-7, is EAGVTQFPSHSVIEKGQTVTLRCDPISGHDNLYWYRRVMGKEIKFLLHFVKESKQDESGMPNNRFLAERTGGTYSTLKVQPAELEDSGVYFCASSPPGSYEQYFGPGTRLTVT.

This clone was detected only a few times. The J gene is TRBJ2-2, the V gene TRBV7-3; D possibly corresponds to TRBD1 (5 bases). V lost 5 bases to trimming and J lost 6 bases, with 10 bases between them. Germline V gene lookup returns CDR1 SGHTA and CDR2 FQGTGA. This CDR3 has 13 amino acids. CDR3 sequence: CASSRDSAGELFF. In nucleotides, the CDR3 is TGTGCCAGCAGCCGCGACAGTGCCGGGGAGCTGTTTTTT.

The CDR3 here is CSVERGGPTEQYF. CDR3 in DNA: TGCAGCGTTGAGCGGGGGGGGCCCACCGAGCAGTACTTC. The chain links TRBV29-1 to TRBJ2-7; TRBD2 agrees at 9 bases. The CDR3 runs 13 residues. Trimming removed 3 bases from V and 6 bases from J; junction bases left unmatched: 6. CDR1 and CDR2 from the germline V gene are SQVTM and ANQGSEA.

This clone was seen only a few times. The chain has TRBV4-1 and TRBJ2-7; 8 bases are a match to TRBD1. The ends lost 3 bases at V and 3 bases at J; junction bases unmatched: 1. This CDR3 comprises 13 residues. Germline CDR1 is MGHRA and CDR2 is YSYEKL. CDR3 coding DNA: TGCGCCAGCAGCCATGGGACAGGCTACGAGCAGTACTTC. The encoded protein is CASSHGTGYEQYF.

The table lists this clone with a count of one. The genes are TRBV27 and TRBJ2-3, with D uncertain. The germline gives CDR1 MNHEY, CDR2 SMNVEV (reference sequence). V lost 3 bases and J 3 bases, leaving 19 bases between the germline ends. There are 17 residues in the CDR3. The CDR3 is CASSFIPVDGGTDTQYF. In DNA form, the CDR3 reads TGTGCCAGCAGTTTTATTCCGGTAGACGGCGGAACAGATACGCAGTATTTT.

This clone was observed once. The V call is TRBV25-1, the J call TRBJ1-2, with TRBD1 identical over 7 bases. The CDR3 runs 12 residues. J lost 6 bases, V lost 5 bases, and 3 bases had no gene match. The germline V gene has CDR1 MGHDK and CDR2 SYGVNS. The CDR3 here is CASSWDRDGYTF. The CDR3 DNA follows: TGTGCCAGCAGTTGGGACAGAGATGGCTACACCTTC.

This clone appeared once. The V call is TRBV6-6, the J call TRBJ2-1, with 8 positions matching TRBD2. The CDR3 runs 11 residues. V lost 10 bases to trimming and J lost 7 bases; unmatched junction nucleotides: 3. Germline V gene sequence: CDR1 MNHNY, CDR2 SVGAGI (reference sequence). CDR3 sequence (DNA): TGTGCCACCCGGGGGGGGAATGAGCAGTTCTTC. Translated: CATRGGNEQFF.

The chain recombines TRBV6-5 with TRBJ2-5; 7 bases are shared with TRBD1. CDR3 length: 15 amino acids. Trimming at V came to 5 bases and at J to 5 bases, leaving 11 bases not matched to a gene. Germline loops: CDR1 MNHEY, CDR2 SVGAGI. CDR3 region: CASSLRQGTRETQYF. In nucleotides, the CDR3 is TGTGCCAGCAGTCTCAGACAGGGAACTCGGGAGACCCAGTACTTC.

V and J are TRBV7-9 and TRBJ2-1; D unresolved. The CDR3 is 15 residues long. Trimming took off 1 base at V and 0 bases at J, with 7 bases between the two ends. Looked up from germline, CDR1 is SEHNR and CDR2 is FQNEAQ (reference sequence). The CDR3 loop reads CASSLELSSYNEQFF. The DNA of the CDR3 is TGTGCCAGCAGCTTAGAACTGAGCTCCTACAATGAGCAGTTCTTC.

The V and J genes are TRBV9 and TRBJ1-1; 8 bases match TRBD1. V trimming: 6 bases; J trimming: 2 bases; junction bases outside the gene matches: 9. The germline gives CDR1 SGDLS, CDR2 YYNGEE. The CDR3 sequence is 15 residues long. CDR3 residues: CASTPGQESNTEAFF. Written as DNA, the CDR3 is TGTGCCAGCACTCCGGGACAGGAATCCAACACTGAAGCTTTCTTT.

This clone has only a few counts. The chain recombines TRBV5-4 with TRBJ1-6; TRBD1 might be the D (5 bases). Trimming shortened V by 0 bases and J by 16 bases, and 11 bases separated the two germline ends. CDR1 and CDR2 from the germline V gene are SGHNT and YYREEE (reference sequence). This CDR3 region has 12 residues. The CDR3 region has the DNA TGTGCCAGCAGCTTGGGAGACAGTCTGCTCCACTTT. This translates into CASSLGDSLLHF.

The gene calls are TRBV29-1 and TRBJ2-5; no firm D call. Trimming removed 4 bases from V and 5 bases from J, with 8 bases in between. CDR1 SQVTM and CDR2 ANQGSEA come from the germline V gene. The CDR3 is made up of 11 amino acids. This CDR3 reads CSVVQWETQYF. CDR3 DNA sequence: TGCAGCGTTGTCCAGTGGGAGACCCAGTACTTC.

The chain has TRBV6-5 and TRBJ2-5; 7 bases fit TRBD2. The CDR3 covers 16 residues. The V segment lost 0 bases and the J segment 1 base; nucleotides outside the gene matches: 5. Per the germline V gene, CDR1 is MNHEY and CDR2 is SVGAGI. The DNA for the CDR3 is TGTGCCAGCAGTTACTCGGCTAGCGGAACCCAAGAGACCCAGTACTTC. Translated: CASSYSASGTQETQYF.

This chain links TRBV7-2 with TRBJ2-1; 7 bases are shared with TRBD2. J lost 4 bases, V lost 5 bases, and 8 bases had no gene match. This CDR3 region has 15 residues. Germline lookup yields CDR1 SGHTA and CDR2 FQGNSA. CDR3 nucleotides: TGTGCCAGCAGCCTCTGGGCTAGCGGATACAATGAGCAGTTCTTC. This encodes CASSLWASGYNEQFF. Variable domain in full (rest from reference TRBV7-2 and TRBJ2-1): GAGVSQSPSNKVTEKGKDVELRCDPISGHTALYWYRQSLGQGLEFLIYFQGNSAPDKSGLPSDRFSAERTGGSVSTLTIQRTQQEDSAVYLCASSLWASGYNEQFFGPGTRLTVL.

The sample holds one count of this clone. The germline gene is not matched at one end of the junction; a read error may be the cause. The V and J genes are TRBV20-1 and TRBJ1-4; TRBD1 is a possible D gene (5 bases). Germline V CDR1 and CDR2: DFQATT, SNEGSKA (reference sequence). The CDR3 extends over 9 amino acids. The CDR3 DNA is TGCAGTGCTAGAGATGGGGAGGGGTTT. This translates into CSARDGEGF.